This entry concerns a single T cell receptor beta chain. The data stem from a study of blood T cell repertoires in COVID-19. For the study at large: The study drew acute and convalescent COVID-19 samples from the United States, Italy and Spain. In each case, the material was cDNA or gDNA derived from T cells, B-cell-depleted T cells, or PBMCs.

Original handling: How many nucleated cells were present was estimated from reference gene primer amplification. Repertoires were generated with immunoSEQ multiplex PCR, while TCRdb's copy carries only in-frame clones and drops some. The V and J calls and clone size were taken over from that table, and D and trimming were inferred from the DNA. This repertoire shows about 55,000 clones, 88% found once; its top ten account for 8.5%. CDR3 length: 15 residues. J was trimmed by 4 bases and V by 4 bases; bases with no gene match: 4. Germline V lookup: CDR1 LGHDT, CDR2 YNNKEL (reference sequence). The source is a man aged 60 to 75 with active COVID-19. The specimen was peripheral blood. This chain uses TRBV3-1 (or the pseudogene TRBV3-2) with TRBJ1-5; 10 bases fit TRBD1. CDR3 sequence (DNA): TGTGCCAGCAGCCGAGGGACAGGGGCAAATCAGCCCCAGCATTTT. Protein product: CASSRGTGANQPQHF.